The rows below give T cell receptor beta chains drawn from one sample of a study of regulatory T cells in long-lasting Graves disease. TCRdb re-analysed the multiplex PCR reads in MiXCR, keeping a single row per CDR3 protein. The table lists around 500,000 distinct CDR3 sequences, 15% to 20% of them singletons. These data were likewise used in another study, on T cells in Graves' hyperthyroidism and ophthalmopathy.

Sample: peripheral blood mononuclear cells (PBMCs), taken at new diagnosis, from a patient treated with antithyroid drugs. These TCRs come from a woman aged 40 to 65 with Graves disease. The CDR3 runs from the conserved cysteine through the conserved F or W. The D gene is left open where the match is weak. Clone size appears in some rows only: once, few, many, or a class for an expanded clone.

D,size,J,V,CDR3,DNA
.,few,TRBJ2-5,TRBV12-3/TRBV12-4,CASSLQPSGAVGETQYF,TGTGCCAGCAGTTTACAACCATCAGGAGCCGTGGGCGAGACCCAGTACTTC
.,many,TRBJ2-5,TRBV24-1,CATSDTGSQETQYF,TGTGCCACCAGTGACACCGGGAGCCAAGAGACCCAGTACTTC
TRBD1,few,TRBJ1-5,TRBV3-1,CASSQLDRGQPQHF,TGTGCCAGCAGCCAATTAGACAGGGGTCAGCCCCAGCATTTT
.,many,TRBJ2-2,TRBV7-2,CASSPAGPNTGELFF,TGTGCCAGCAGCCCCGCCGGCCCCAACACCGGGGAGCTGTTTTTT
.,few,TRBJ2-2,TRBV12-3/TRBV12-4,CASSFSADYTGELFF,TGTGCCAGCAGTTTCTCGGCAGATTACACCGGGGAGCTGTTTTTT
TRBD1,.,TRBJ2-3,TRBV5-5,CATGTGHSSTDTQYF,TGTGCCACCGGGACAGGGCATTCTAGCACAGATACGCAGTATTTT
.,.,TRBJ1-6,TRBV6-2/TRBV6-3,CASSYVGGRNNSPLHF,TGTGCCAGCAGTTATGTAGGTGGCAGAAATAATTCACCCCTCCACTTT
.,many,TRBJ1-6,TRBV6-1,CASSEMAGVGSPLHF,TGTGCCAGCAGTGAAATGGCAGGGGTAGGTTCACCCCTCCACTTT
.,.,TRBJ2-5,TRBV30,CAWEQEYQETQYF,TGTGCCTGGGAACAGGAGTACCAAGAGACCCAGTACTTC
.,.,TRBJ1-1,TRBV18,CASSPRDVKWESSNTEAFF,TGTGCCAGCTCACCTAGAGACGTAAAGTGGGAGTCTTCGAACACTGAAGCTTTCTTT
.,many,TRBJ1-1,TRBV3-1,CASSQDNGTDGMAFF,TGTGCCAGCAGCCAAGATAACGGTACGGACGGGATGGCTTTCTTT
TRBD1,many,TRBJ2-1,TRBV6-1,CASSEQPGTGGNEQFF,TGTGCCAGCAGTGAGCAGCCCGGGACAGGGGGCAATGAGCAGTTCTTC
.,many,TRBJ1-1,TRBV7-3,CASSSRDGTEAFF,TGTGCCAGCAGCTCCAGGGACGGAACTGAAGCTTTCTTT
.,few,TRBJ1-1,TRBV12-3/TRBV12-4,CASSLRGGAEAFF,TGTGCCAGCAGTTTGAGGGGGGGGGCTGAAGCTTTCTTT
TRBD1,many,TRBJ1-6,TRBV28,CASSFRDRVPLHF,TGTGCCAGCAGTTTCCGGGACAGGGTACCCCTCCACTTT
TRBD1,many,TRBJ1-5,TRBV19,CASSIGQGRFSSGGNQPQHF,TGTGCCAGTAGTATAGGACAGGGGAGGTTCAGTTCAGGAGGCAATCAGCCCCAGCATTTT
.,many,TRBJ1-4,TRBV20-1,CSASNIQGSSEKLFF,TGCAGTGCTAGTAATATCCAGGGGTCATCGGAAAAACTGTTTTTT
.,many,TRBJ2-1,TRBV18,CASSPSDEQFF,TGTGCCAGCTCACCGTCCGATGAGCAGTTCTTC
TRBD2,.,TRBJ2-7,TRBV13,CASGLAGDVEQYF,TGTGCCAGCGGACTAGCGGGGGATGTCGAGCAGTACTTC
.,.,TRBJ1-5,TRBV28,CASSPTFYSNQPQHF,TGTGCCAGCAGTCCGACCTTTTATAGCAATCAGCCCCAGCATTTT
.,many,TRBJ1-5,TRBV6-1,CASSEGQGWNQPQHF,TGTGCCAGCAGTGAAGGGCAGGGGTGGAATCAGCCCCAGCATTTT
.,.,TRBJ2-1,TRBV6-1,CASSEGRPQLINEQFF,TGTGCCAGCAGTGAAGGGAGACCCCAGCTAATCAATGAGCAGTTCTTC
.,few,TRBJ2-2,TRBV5-1,CASTTEGATGELFF,TGCGCCAGCACGACCGAGGGCGCCACCGGGGAGCTGTTTTTT
TRBD1,.,TRBJ2-3,TRBV5-1,CASTWQGAGADTQYF,TGCGCCAGCACGTGGCAGGGGGCCGGTGCAGATACGCAGTATTTT
TRBD1,.,TRBJ1-1,TRBV6-2/TRBV6-3,CASSFTSPGQGRHTEAFF,TGTGCCAGCAGTTTTACCAGCCCGGGACAGGGGAGGCACACTGAAGCTTTCTTT
.,many,TRBJ1-1,TRBV7-8,CASSLEGRPEAFF,TGTGCCAGCAGCTTAGAAGGGAGGCCTGAAGCTTTCTTT
.,few,TRBJ1-3,TRBV5-1,CASSLAGQISGNTIYF,TGCGCCAGCAGCTTGGCCGGGCAGATCTCTGGAAACACCATATATTTT
TRBD1,few,TRBJ1-1,TRBV11-1,CASSLDDRGGPEAFF,TGTGCCAGCAGCTTAGACGACAGGGGCGGGCCTGAAGCTTTCTTT
.,.,TRBJ2-3,TRBV6-1,CASSARGGVTDTQYF,TGTGCCAGCAGTGCGAGAGGGGGGGTCACAGATACGCAGTATTTT
TRBD2,.,TRBJ2-3,TRBV20-1,CSARGTSGGDTQYF,TGCAGTGCTAGAGGGACTAGCGGGGGGGATACGCAGTATTTT
.,many,TRBJ1-6,TRBV5-5,CASSSSAADNSPLHF,TGTGCCAGCAGCTCCTCGGCCGCGGATAATTCACCCCTCCACTTT
.,many,TRBJ1-1,TRBV2,CASEPGPQAFF,TGTGCCAGCGAGCCCGGGCCCCAAGCTTTCTTT
.,.,TRBJ1-1,TRBV6-1,CASSPPSGAIYTEAFF,TGTGCCAGCAGTCCTCCCAGTGGGGCGATATACACTGAAGCTTTCTTT
.,.,TRBJ1-4,TRBV4-1,CASSQGQGTNEKLFF,TGCGCCAGCAGCCAAGGGCAGGGAACTAATGAAAAACTGTTTTTT
.,.,TRBJ2-5,TRBV4-1,CASSQDLGIIGTQYF,TGCGCCAGCAGCCAAGATTTGGGGATTATTGGGACCCAGTACTTC
TRBD1,.,TRBJ1-5,TRBV9,CASSPEGQGNQPQHF,TGTGCCAGCAGCCCCGAAGGACAGGGGAATCAGCCCCAGCATTTT
.,.,TRBJ1-6,TRBV6-1,CASREISTPVGSPLHF,TGTGCCAGCAGGGAAATTAGTACTCCAGTAGGTTCACCCCTCCACTTT
.,.,TRBJ2-3,TRBV20-1,CSAPRAGRAADTQYF,TGCAGTGCCCCGAGGGCCGGAAGGGCGGCAGATACGCAGTATTTT
.,.,TRBJ1-6,TRBV27,CASRMGGSPLHF,TGTGCCAGCAGAATGGGGGGTTCACCCCTCCACTTT
.,many,TRBJ1-1,TRBV6-2/TRBV6-3,CASSYPLPGAEAFF,TGTGCCAGCAGTTACCCTCTCCCTGGGGCTGAAGCTTTCTTT
TRBD2,.,TRBJ2-2,TRBV7-2,CASSLVFALAGDKLFF,TGTGCCAGCAGCTTAGTGTTCGCCCTAGCGGGGGACAAGCTGTTTTTT
.,many,TRBJ1-4,TRBV9,CASSLRGGGGEKLFF,TGTGCCAGCAGCCTCAGAGGAGGGGGAGGTGAAAAACTGTTTTTT
.,many,TRBJ2-3,TRBV3-1,CASSHQGRGADTQYF,TGTGCCAGCAGCCACCAGGGGAGAGGGGCAGATACGCAGTATTTT